This T cell receptor beta chain was observed in a study of tumor-infiltrating lymphocytes in primary liver carcinoma. Study at large: These were node-negative, non-metastatic T1-T3 tumors of 4.2 to 10 cm. Study findings and constraints: The use of bulk unsorted samples meant that CD4+ and CD8+ repertoires were not compared.

RNA isolated from unsorted whole blood supplied the blood RNA, with germline DNA also extracted. This clonotype was observed once. Antigen unknown. A read error may be the cause here, since a much bigger clone is one base away. The template, around 540 ng total RNA, yielded TCR beta cDNA made with a constant-region primer. Three nested multiplex PCR rounds, a slightly modified ARM-PCR, produced the libraries for TCR beta. TCRdb independently ran MiXCR on the multiplex PCR reads; one entry per CDR3 protein. The sample shows about 330,000 distinct CDR3 sequences, about 61% of them seen only once. Input material: peripheral blood. This sequence was found in a man in his forties with primary liver carcinoma and hepatitis B virus infection.

The CDR3 DNA is TGTACCAGCAGTTTAAGTCTCAGGGTGCCCACCGGGGAGCTGTTTTTT. This sequence encodes CTSSLSLRVPTGELFF. The chain has TRBV28 and TRBJ2-2, with D perhaps matching TRBD1 (5 bases). Germline-derived CDR1 and CDR2 are MDHEN and SYDVKM. The CDR3 totals 16 residues.